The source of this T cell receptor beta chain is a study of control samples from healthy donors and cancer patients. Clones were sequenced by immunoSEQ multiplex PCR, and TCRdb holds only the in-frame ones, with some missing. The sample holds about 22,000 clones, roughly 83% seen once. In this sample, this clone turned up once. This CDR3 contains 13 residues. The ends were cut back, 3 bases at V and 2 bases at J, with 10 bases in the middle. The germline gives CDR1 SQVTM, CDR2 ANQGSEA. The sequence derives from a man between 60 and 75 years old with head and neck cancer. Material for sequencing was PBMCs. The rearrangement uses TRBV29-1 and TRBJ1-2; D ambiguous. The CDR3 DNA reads TGCAGCGTTGATCGGGGAGGGAACTATGGCTACACCTTC. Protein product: CSVDRGGNYGYTF. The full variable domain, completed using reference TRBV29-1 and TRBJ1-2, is SAVISQKPSRDICQRGTSLTIQCQVDSQVTMMFWYRQQPGQSLTLIATANQGSEATYESGFVIDKFPISRPNLTFSTLTVSNMSPEDSSIYLCSVDRGGNYGYTFGSGTRLTVV.